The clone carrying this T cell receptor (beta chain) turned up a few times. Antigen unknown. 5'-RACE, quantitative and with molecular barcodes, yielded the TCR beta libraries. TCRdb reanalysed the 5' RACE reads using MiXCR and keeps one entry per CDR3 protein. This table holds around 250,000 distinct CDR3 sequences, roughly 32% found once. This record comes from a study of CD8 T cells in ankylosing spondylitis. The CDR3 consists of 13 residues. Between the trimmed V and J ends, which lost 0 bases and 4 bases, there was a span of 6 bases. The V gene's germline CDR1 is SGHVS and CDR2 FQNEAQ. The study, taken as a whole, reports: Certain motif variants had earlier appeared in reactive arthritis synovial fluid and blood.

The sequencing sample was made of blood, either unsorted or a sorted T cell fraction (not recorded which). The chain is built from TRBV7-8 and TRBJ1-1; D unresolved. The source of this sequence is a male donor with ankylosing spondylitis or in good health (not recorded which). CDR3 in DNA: TGTGCCAGCAGCTTAGCGTTGACCACTGAAGCTTTCTTT. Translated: CASSLALTTEAFF.